Listed below are T cell receptor beta chains from one sample, sequenced in a study of early T cells in non-severe SARS-CoV-2 infection. TCRdb analysed the 5' RACE reads with MiXCR anew, one entry per CDR3 protein. Of approximately 120,000 distinct CDR3 sequences in the sample, about 15% were seen once. Sequenced sample: whole blood. The receptor source for this set is an adult who was a healthcare worker with PCR-confirmed SARS-CoV-2 infection or an uninfected control (not recorded which). Both conserved end residues are part of each CDR3. The D gene is left open where the match is weak. Where a row states a size, it is once, few, many or the class of an expanded clone; other rows omit it.

d_gene: NA
j_gene: TRBJ1-1
v_gene: TRBV12-5
abundance: NA
CDR3aa: CASGSTLNTEAFF
CDR3nt: TGTGCTAGTGGTTCTACATTGAACACTGAAGCTTTCTTT

d_gene: NA
j_gene: TRBJ2-2
v_gene: TRBV15
abundance: NA
CDR3aa: CATSRDRRTANTGELFF
CDR3nt: TGTGCCACCAGCAGAGATCGAAGGACGGCGAACACCGGGGAGCTGTTTTTT

d_gene: TRBD2
j_gene: TRBJ2-1
v_gene: TRBV12-3/TRBV12-4
abundance: NA
CDR3aa: CASSLGLAGWNEQFF
CDR3nt: TGTGCCAGCAGTTTAGGGCTAGCGGGTTGGAATGAGCAGTTCTTC

d_gene: TRBD1
j_gene: TRBJ1-6
v_gene: TRBV30
abundance: few
CDR3aa: CAWSATGYPPSPLHF
CDR3nt: TGTGCCTGGAGCGCGACAGGGTATCCTCCTTCACCCCTCCACTTT

d_gene: TRBD1
j_gene: TRBJ2-3
v_gene: TRBV5-1
abundance: few
CDR3aa: CASSPGQGRADTQYF
CDR3nt: TGCGCCAGCAGCCCGGGACAGGGGAGAGCAGATACGCAGTATTTT

d_gene: NA
j_gene: TRBJ2-3
v_gene: TRBV11-2
abundance: NA
CDR3aa: CASSLLLGFADTQYF
CDR3nt: TGTGCCAGCAGCTTACTCCTGGGGTTTGCAGATACGCAGTATTTT

d_gene: NA
j_gene: TRBJ2-5
v_gene: TRBV5-5
abundance: few
CDR3aa: CASSYDRKTQYF
CDR3nt: TGTGCCAGCAGCTACGACCGAAAGACCCAGTACTTC

d_gene: NA
j_gene: TRBJ1-2
v_gene: TRBV2
abundance: NA
CDR3aa: CASSTSGSPNYGYTF
CDR3nt: TGTGCCAGCAGTACAAGCGGCTCCCCTAACTATGGCTACACCTTC

d_gene: NA
j_gene: TRBJ1-6
v_gene: TRBV18
abundance: NA
CDR3aa: CASSQIRDKVLHF
CDR3nt: TGTGCCAGCTCCCAAATCCGGGACAAAGTCCTCCACTTT

d_gene: NA
j_gene: TRBJ2-3
v_gene: TRBV18
abundance: few
CDR3aa: CASSPTSPTDTQYF
CDR3nt: TGTGCCAGCTCACCTACGTCTCCCACAGATACGCAGTATTTT

d_gene: NA
j_gene: TRBJ1-1
v_gene: TRBV4-1
abundance: NA
CDR3aa: CASSQSGHLNTEAFF
CDR3nt: TGCGCCAGCAGCCAATCGGGACACCTGAACACTGAAGCTTTCTTT

d_gene: TRBD1
j_gene: TRBJ2-1
v_gene: TRBV7-2
abundance: NA
CDR3aa: CASTTRGQGVYEQFF
CDR3nt: TGTGCCAGCACCACCCGGGGACAGGGGGTTTATGAGCAGTTCTTC

d_gene: NA
j_gene: TRBJ2-1
v_gene: TRBV5-1
abundance: NA
CDR3aa: CASSLSELVENEQFF
CDR3nt: TGCGCCAGCAGCTTGAGTGAACTAGTCGAGAATGAGCAGTTCTTC

d_gene: NA
j_gene: TRBJ2-7
v_gene: TRBV10-3
abundance: NA
CDR3aa: CAISDQGSSYEQYF
CDR3nt: TGTGCCATCAGTGATCAGGGTAGCTCCTACGAGCAGTACTTC

d_gene: NA
j_gene: TRBJ1-5
v_gene: TRBV18
abundance: few
CDR3aa: CASSPQGNRGQPQHF
CDR3nt: TGTGCCAGCTCACCCCAGGGGAACCGCGGTCAGCCCCAGCATTTT

d_gene: NA
j_gene: TRBJ2-3
v_gene: TRBV11-2
abundance: NA
CDR3aa: CASSWGGQSADTQYF
CDR3nt: TGTGCCAGCAGCTGGGGCGGCCAGAGTGCAGATACGCAGTATTTT

d_gene: NA
j_gene: TRBJ1-1
v_gene: TRBV5-1
abundance: NA
CDR3aa: CASSPDSGGMNTEAFF
CDR3nt: TGCGCCAGCAGCCCGGACAGTGGGGGGATGAACACTGAAGCTTTCTTT

d_gene: NA
j_gene: TRBJ1-2
v_gene: TRBV18
abundance: NA
CDR3aa: CASSPSADVGGNYGYTF
CDR3nt: TGTGCCAGCTCACCATCCGCGGATGTGGGAGGCAACTATGGCTACACCTTC

d_gene: TRBD2
j_gene: TRBJ2-1
v_gene: TRBV2
abundance: NA
CDR3aa: CASRSWRGIGNEQFF
CDR3nt: TGTGCCAGCAGGTCCTGGCGGGGGATTGGCAATGAGCAGTTCTTC

d_gene: NA
j_gene: TRBJ2-2
v_gene: TRBV5-4
abundance: NA
CDR3aa: CASSTITTSQNTGELFF
CDR3nt: TGTGCCAGCAGCACGATCACGACTAGTCAGAACACCGGGGAGCTGTTTTTT

d_gene: NA
j_gene: TRBJ1-1
v_gene: TRBV7-9
abundance: NA
CDR3aa: CASSLAQDINTEAFF
CDR3nt: TGTGCCAGCAGCTTAGCACAAGACATTAACACTGAAGCTTTCTTT

d_gene: NA
j_gene: TRBJ2-5
v_gene: TRBV12-3/TRBV12-4
abundance: NA
CDR3aa: CASSHPRGSPDETQYF
CDR3nt: TGTGCCAGCAGTCATCCCAGGGGTTCTCCAGACGAGACCCAGTACTTC

d_gene: NA
j_gene: TRBJ2-1
v_gene: TRBV30
abundance: few
CDR3aa: CAWSAPRVNEQFF
CDR3nt: TGTGCCTGGAGTGCCCCTCGAGTGAATGAGCAGTTCTTC

d_gene: TRBD1
j_gene: TRBJ1-2
v_gene: TRBV12-3/TRBV12-4
abundance: many
CDR3aa: CASSPIQGATYGYTF
CDR3nt: TGTGCCAGCAGCCCCATACAGGGGGCGACCTATGGCTACACCTTC

d_gene: NA
j_gene: TRBJ1-1
v_gene: TRBV7-2
abundance: NA
CDR3aa: CASSQSGTTEFF
CDR3nt: TGTGCCAGCAGCCAGTCCGGGACCACCGAGTTCTTT

d_gene: TRBD1
j_gene: TRBJ2-3
v_gene: TRBV10-3
abundance: many
CDR3aa: CAISELQGASDTQYF
CDR3nt: TGTGCCATCAGTGAGCTCCAGGGGGCCTCAGATACGCAGTATTTT

d_gene: TRBD1
j_gene: TRBJ1-6
v_gene: TRBV27
abundance: few
CDR3aa: CASSSGTGNSPLHF
CDR3nt: TGTGCCAGCAGTTCCGGGACAGGGAATTCACCCCTCCACTTT

d_gene: NA
j_gene: TRBJ1-2
v_gene: TRBV5-1
abundance: many
CDR3aa: CASSLGRTYGYTF
CDR3nt: TGCGCCAGCAGCTTGGGCAGGACCTATGGCTACACCTTC

d_gene: NA
j_gene: TRBJ2-5
v_gene: TRBV7-2
abundance: NA
CDR3aa: CASSSVRGDSQETQYF
CDR3nt: TGTGCCAGCAGCTCAGTTAGGGGGGACTCTCAAGAGACCCAGTACTTC

d_gene: TRBD1
j_gene: TRBJ2-6
v_gene: TRBV12-3/TRBV12-4
abundance: few
CDR3aa: CASSLRTGPYPGANVLTF
CDR3nt: TGTGCCAGCAGTCTCAGGACAGGGCCCTACCCTGGGGCCAACGTCCTGACTTTC

d_gene: NA
j_gene: TRBJ1-1
v_gene: TRBV20-1
abundance: NA
CDR3aa: CSARGHKAFF
CDR3nt: TGCAGTGCTAGGGGCCACAAAGCTTTCTTT

d_gene: NA
j_gene: TRBJ2-6
v_gene: TRBV19
abundance: few
CDR3aa: CASSILVSGANVLTF
CDR3nt: TGTGCCAGTAGTATCTTGGTATCTGGGGCCAACGTCCTGACTTTC

d_gene: NA
j_gene: TRBJ1-5
v_gene: TRBV6-1
abundance: few
CDR3aa: CASSVTSNQPQHF
CDR3nt: TGTGCCAGCAGTGTTACTAGCAATCAGCCCCAGCATTTT

d_gene: NA
j_gene: TRBJ1-1
v_gene: TRBV7-9
abundance: NA
CDR3aa: CASSLEQEAFF
CDR3nt: TGTGCCAGCAGCTTAGAGCAGGAAGCTTTCTTT

d_gene: NA
j_gene: TRBJ1-2
v_gene: TRBV21-1
abundance: NA
CDR3aa: CASSKALRLPANYGYTF
CDR3nt: TGTGCCAGCAGCAAAGCGCTACGTCTGCCAGCTAACTATGGCTACACCTTC

d_gene: NA
j_gene: TRBJ1-2
v_gene: TRBV19
abundance: NA
CDR3aa: CASTAQGWDYGYTF
CDR3nt: TGTGCCAGTACTGCCCAGGGCTGGGACTATGGCTACACCTTC

d_gene: TRBD1
j_gene: TRBJ2-7
v_gene: TRBV20-1
abundance: few
CDR3aa: CSAYTRQGLYNEQYF
CDR3nt: TGCAGTGCCTATACTAGACAGGGCTTATACAACGAGCAGTACTTC

d_gene: TRBD1
j_gene: TRBJ1-4
v_gene: TRBV7-9
abundance: many
CDR3aa: CASSFDRAGNEKLFF
CDR3nt: TGTGCCAGCAGTTTCGACAGGGCCGGGAATGAAAAACTGTTTTTT

d_gene: NA
j_gene: TRBJ2-1
v_gene: TRBV29-1
abundance: NA
CDR3aa: CSVSGLNSYNEQFF
CDR3nt: TGCAGCGTCAGCGGGCTAAACTCCTACAATGAGCAGTTCTTC

d_gene: NA
j_gene: TRBJ1-1
v_gene: TRBV29-1
abundance: NA
CDR3aa: CSVLGGTEAFF
CDR3nt: TGCAGCGTTTTGGGAGGCACTGAAGCTTTCTTT

d_gene: NA
j_gene: TRBJ1-1
v_gene: TRBV30
abundance: NA
CDR3aa: CAWTRGVSTEAFF
CDR3nt: TGTGCCTGGACGCGTGGGGTTAGCACTGAAGCTTTCTTT